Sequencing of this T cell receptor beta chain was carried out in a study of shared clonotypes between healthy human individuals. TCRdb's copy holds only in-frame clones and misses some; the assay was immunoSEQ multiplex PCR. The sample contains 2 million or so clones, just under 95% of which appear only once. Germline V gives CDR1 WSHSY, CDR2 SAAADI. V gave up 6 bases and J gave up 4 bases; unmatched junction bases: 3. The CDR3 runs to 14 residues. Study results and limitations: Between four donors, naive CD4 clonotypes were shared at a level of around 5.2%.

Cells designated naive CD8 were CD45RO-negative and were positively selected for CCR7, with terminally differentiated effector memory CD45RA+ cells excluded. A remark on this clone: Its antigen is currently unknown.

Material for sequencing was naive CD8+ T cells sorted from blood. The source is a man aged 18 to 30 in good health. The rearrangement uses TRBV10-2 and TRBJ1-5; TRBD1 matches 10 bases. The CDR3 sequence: CASSGTGVNQPQHF. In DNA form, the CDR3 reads TGCGCCAGCAGCGGGACAGGGGTAAATCAGCCCCAGCATTTT.